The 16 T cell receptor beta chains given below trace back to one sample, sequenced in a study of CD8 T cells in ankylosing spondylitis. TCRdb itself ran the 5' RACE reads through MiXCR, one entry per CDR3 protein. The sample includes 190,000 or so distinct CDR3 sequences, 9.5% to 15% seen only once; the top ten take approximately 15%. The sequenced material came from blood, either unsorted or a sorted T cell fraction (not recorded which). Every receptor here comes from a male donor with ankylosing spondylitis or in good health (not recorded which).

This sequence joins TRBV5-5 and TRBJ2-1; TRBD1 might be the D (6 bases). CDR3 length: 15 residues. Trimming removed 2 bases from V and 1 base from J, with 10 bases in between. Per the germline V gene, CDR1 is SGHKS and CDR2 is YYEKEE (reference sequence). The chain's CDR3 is CASSLPGASYNEQFF. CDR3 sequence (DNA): TGTGCCAGCAGCTTACCAGGGGCTTCCTACAATGAGCAGTTCTTC.

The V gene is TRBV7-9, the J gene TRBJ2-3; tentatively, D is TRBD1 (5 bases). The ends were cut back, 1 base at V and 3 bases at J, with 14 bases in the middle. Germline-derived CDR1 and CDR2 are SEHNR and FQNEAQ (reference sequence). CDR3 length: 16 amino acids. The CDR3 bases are TGTGCCAGCAGCTTAGACGCAGGGTGCAGAACAGATACGCAGTATTTT. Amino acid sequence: CASSLDAGCRTDTQYF.

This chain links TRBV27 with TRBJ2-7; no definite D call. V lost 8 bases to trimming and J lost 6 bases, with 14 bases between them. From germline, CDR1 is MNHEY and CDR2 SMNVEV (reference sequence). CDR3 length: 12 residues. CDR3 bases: TGTGCCAGCGGATTACTCCATGGCGAGCAGTACTTC. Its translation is CASGLLHGEQYF.

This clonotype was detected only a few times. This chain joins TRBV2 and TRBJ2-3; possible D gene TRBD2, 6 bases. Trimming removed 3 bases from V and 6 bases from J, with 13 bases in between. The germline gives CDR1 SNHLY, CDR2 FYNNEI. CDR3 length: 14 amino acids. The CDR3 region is CASSDRGIWDTQYF. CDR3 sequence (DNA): TGTGCCAGCAGTGACCGCGGGATTTGGGATACGCAGTATTTT.

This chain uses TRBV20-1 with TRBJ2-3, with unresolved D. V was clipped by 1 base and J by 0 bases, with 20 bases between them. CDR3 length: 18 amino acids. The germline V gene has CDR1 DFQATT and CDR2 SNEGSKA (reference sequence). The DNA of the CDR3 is TGCAGTGCTAGAGTAGAATACCGGATGGGCTGGAGCACAGATACGCAGTATTTT. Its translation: CSARVEYRMGWSTDTQYF.

CDR3 in DNA: TGTGCCAGCAGCTTAGATCAGGGGTTCGGCTACGAGCAGTACTTC. Translation gives CASSLDQGFGYEQYF. The gene calls are TRBV7-9 and TRBJ2-7, with a tentative D call TRBD1 (6 bases). Deletions cut 1 base from V and 3 bases from J, with 13 bases between. This CDR3 spans 15 amino acids. Germline loops: CDR1 SEHNR, CDR2 FQNEAQ (reference sequence).

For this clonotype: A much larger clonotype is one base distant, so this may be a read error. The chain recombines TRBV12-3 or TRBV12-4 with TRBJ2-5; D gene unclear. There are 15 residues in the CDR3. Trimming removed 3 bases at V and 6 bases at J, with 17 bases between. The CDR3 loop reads CASSFSLGPQQTQYF. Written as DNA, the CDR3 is TGTGCCAGCAGTTTCAGTCTCGGGCCACAACAGACCCAGTACTTC.

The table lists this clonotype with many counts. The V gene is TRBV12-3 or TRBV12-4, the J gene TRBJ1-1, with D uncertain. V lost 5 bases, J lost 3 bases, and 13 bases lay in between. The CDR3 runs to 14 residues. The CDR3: CASSGSGGDTEAFF. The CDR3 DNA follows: TGTGCCAGCAGTGGAAGCGGCGGGGACACTGAAGCTTTCTTT.

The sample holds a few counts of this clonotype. The CDR3, as DNA: TGCGCCAGCAGCCAGAGGACACCGGCCTACGAGCAGTACTTC. It yields the protein CASSQRTPAYEQYF. The chain carries TRBV4-1 and TRBJ2-7, with a possible D match to TRBD1 (5 bases). The CDR3 is made up of 14 amino acids. Trimming stripped 3 bases from V and 2 bases from J, with 11 bases between. Germline values: CDR1 MGHRA, CDR2 YSYEKL.

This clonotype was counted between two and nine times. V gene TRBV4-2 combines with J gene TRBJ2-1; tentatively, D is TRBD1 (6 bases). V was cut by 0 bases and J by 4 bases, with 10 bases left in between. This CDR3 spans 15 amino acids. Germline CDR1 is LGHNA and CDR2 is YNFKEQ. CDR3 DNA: TGTGCCAGCAGCCAAGATTCGACAGGTTACAATGAGCAGTTCTTC. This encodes CASSQDSTGYNEQFF.

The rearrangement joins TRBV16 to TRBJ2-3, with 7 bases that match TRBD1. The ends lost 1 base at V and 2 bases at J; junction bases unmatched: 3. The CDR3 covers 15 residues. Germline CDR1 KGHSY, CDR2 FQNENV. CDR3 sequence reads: CASSQLTGSTDTQYF. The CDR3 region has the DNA TGTGCCAGCAGCCAATTGACAGGGTCCACAGATACGCAGTATTTT.

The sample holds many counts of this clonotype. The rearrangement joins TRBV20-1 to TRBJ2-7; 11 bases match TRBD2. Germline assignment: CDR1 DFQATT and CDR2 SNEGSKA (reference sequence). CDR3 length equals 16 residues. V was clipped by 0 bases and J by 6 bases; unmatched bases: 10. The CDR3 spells CSARDLLAGGGGEQYF. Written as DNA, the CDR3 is TGCAGTGCTAGAGATCTCCTAGCGGGAGGTGGGGGCGAGCAGTACTTC.

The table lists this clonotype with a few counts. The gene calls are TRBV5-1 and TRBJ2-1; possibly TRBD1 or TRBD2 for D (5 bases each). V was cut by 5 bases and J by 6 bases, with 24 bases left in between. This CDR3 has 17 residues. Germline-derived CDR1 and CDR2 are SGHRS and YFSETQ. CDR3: CASSARGRTKGSNEQFF. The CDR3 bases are TGCGCCAGCAGTGCCCGGGGCCGAACTAAAGGGTCCAATGAGCAGTTCTTC.

The CDR3 nucleotides are TGCAGCGGGGGGGGAAATGACTATGGCTACACCTTC. It specifies CSGGGNDYGYTF. This chain uses TRBV29-1 with TRBJ1-2; tentatively, D is TRBD1 (5 bases). The CDR3 runs 12 residues. V lost 7 bases and J lost 3, with 12 bases in between. In germline, CDR1 is SQVTM, CDR2 ANQGSEA.

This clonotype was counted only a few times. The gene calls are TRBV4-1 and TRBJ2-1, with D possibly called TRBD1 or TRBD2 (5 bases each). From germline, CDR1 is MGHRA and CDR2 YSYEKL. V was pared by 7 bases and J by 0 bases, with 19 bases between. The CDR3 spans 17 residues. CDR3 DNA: TGCGCCAGCACCTTCTCCTCCCGGGACCTCTCCTACAATGAGCAGTTCTTC. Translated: CASTFSSRDLSYNEQFF.

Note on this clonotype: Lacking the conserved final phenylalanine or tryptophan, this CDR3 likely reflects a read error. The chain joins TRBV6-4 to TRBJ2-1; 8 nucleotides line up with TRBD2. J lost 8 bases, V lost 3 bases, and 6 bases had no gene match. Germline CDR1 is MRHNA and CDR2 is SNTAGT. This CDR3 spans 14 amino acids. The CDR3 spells CASSEASGWDEQFV. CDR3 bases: TGTGCCAGCAGTGAGGCTAGCGGGTGGGATGAGCAGTTCGTC.